This T cell receptor beta chain was captured by sequencing in a study of cytomegalovirus exposure and HLA in healthy donors. Overall study results and limits: Only CMV serostatus was available as immune exposure information. The productive fraction for most TCR beta V segments was about 87% or about 30% in an earlier analysis.

The PCR used 60 Vbeta and 13 Jbeta primers. TCRdb keeps only in-frame clones here, not all; method: immunoSEQ multiplex PCR. Here the sample spans 150,000 to 200,000 clones, roughly 79% being singletons. This clone was observed a few times. Its antigen is still unknown. The CDR3 is 14 residues long. Germline-derived CDR1 and CDR2 are MGHDK and SYGVNS. The specimen was PBMCs. This TCR was sampled from a man between 45 and 60 years old in good health and CMV-seropositive. The chain combines TRBV25-1 with TRBJ2-5, with 7 bases matching TRBD1. Gene TRBJ2-7 matches the end of the DNA better, so the J call may be wrong. In DNA form, the CDR3 reads TGTGCCAGCAGTCGACAGGGATGGGCCTACGAGCAGTACTTC. This translates into CASSRQGWAYEQYF.